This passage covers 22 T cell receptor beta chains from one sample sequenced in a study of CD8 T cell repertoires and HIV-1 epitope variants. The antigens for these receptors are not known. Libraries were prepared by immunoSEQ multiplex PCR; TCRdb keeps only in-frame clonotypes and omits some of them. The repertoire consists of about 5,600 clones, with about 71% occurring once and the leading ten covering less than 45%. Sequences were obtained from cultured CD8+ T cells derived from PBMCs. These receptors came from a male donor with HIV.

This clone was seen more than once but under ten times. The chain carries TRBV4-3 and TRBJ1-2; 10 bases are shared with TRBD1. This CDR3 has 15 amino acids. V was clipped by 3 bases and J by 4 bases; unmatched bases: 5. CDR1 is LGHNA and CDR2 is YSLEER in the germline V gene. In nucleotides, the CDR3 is TGCGCCAGCAGCCAGGTGACAGGGGGCAGCTATGGCTACACCTTC. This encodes CASSQVTGGSYGYTF.

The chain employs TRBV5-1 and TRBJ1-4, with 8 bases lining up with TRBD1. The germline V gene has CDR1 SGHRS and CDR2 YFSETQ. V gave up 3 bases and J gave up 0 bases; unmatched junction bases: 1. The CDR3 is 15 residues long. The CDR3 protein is CASSSTGATNEKLFF. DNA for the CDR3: TGCGCCAGCAGCTCGACAGGGGCAACTAATGAAAAACTGTTTTTT.

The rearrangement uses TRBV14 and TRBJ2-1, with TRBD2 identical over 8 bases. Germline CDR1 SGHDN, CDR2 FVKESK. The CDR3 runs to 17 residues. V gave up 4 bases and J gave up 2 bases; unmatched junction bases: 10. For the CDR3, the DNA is TGTGCCAGCAGCCCCTTGGGAGCGGGAGACCCCTACAATGAGCAGTTCTTC. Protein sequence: CASSPLGAGDPYNEQFF.

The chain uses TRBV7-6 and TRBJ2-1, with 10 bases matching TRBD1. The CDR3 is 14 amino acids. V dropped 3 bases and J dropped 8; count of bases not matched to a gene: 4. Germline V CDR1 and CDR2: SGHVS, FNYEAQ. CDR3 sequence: CASSFGTGVDEQFF. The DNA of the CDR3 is TGTGCCAGCAGCTTTGGGACAGGGGTCGATGAGCAGTTCTTC.

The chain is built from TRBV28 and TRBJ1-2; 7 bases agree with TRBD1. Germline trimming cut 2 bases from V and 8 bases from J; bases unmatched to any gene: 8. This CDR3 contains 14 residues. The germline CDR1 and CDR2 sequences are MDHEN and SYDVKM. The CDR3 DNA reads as TGTGCCAGCAGTTTAAAGACAGGGATCGGAGGCTACACCTTC. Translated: CASSLKTGIGGYTF.

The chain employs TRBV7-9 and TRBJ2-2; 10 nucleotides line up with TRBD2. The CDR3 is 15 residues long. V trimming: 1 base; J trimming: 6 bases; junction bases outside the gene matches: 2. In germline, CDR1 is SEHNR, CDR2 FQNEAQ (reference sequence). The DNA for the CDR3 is TGTGCCAGCAGCTTAGGGCTAGCGGGAGCCGGGGAGCTGTTTTTT. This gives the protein CASSLGLAGAGELFF.

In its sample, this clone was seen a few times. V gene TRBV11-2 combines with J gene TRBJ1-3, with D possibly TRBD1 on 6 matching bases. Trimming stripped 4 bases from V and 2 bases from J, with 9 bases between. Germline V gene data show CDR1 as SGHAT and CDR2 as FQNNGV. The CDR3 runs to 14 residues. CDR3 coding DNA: TGTGCCAGCAGCTCTAGGGGGACTGGAAACACCATATATTTT. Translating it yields CASSSRGTGNTIYF. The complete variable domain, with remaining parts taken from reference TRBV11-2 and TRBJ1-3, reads EAGVAQSPRYKIIEKRQSVAFWCNPISGHATLYWYQQILGQGPKLLIQFQNNGVVDDSQLPKDRFSAERLKGVDSTLKIQPAKLEDSAVYLCASSSRGTGNTIYFGEGSWLTVV.

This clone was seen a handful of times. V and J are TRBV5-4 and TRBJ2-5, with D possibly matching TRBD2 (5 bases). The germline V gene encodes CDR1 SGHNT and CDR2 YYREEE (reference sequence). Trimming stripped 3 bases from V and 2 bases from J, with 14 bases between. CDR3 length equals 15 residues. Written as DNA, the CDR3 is TGTGCCAGCAGCTCCGCCGGGATAGATCAAGAGACCCAGTACTTC. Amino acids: CASSSAGIDQETQYF. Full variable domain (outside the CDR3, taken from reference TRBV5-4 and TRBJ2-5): ETGVTQSPTHLIKTRGQQVTLRCSSQSGHNTVSWYQQALGQGPQFIFQYYREEENGRGNFPPRFSGLQFPNYSSELNVNALELDDSALYLCASSSAGIDQETQYFGPGTRLLVL.

This CDR3 reads CASSATGTGNEKLFF. In nucleotides, the CDR3 is TGTGCCAGCAGCGCGACCGGGACAGGGAATGAAAAACTGTTTTTT. The chain carries TRBV9 and TRBJ1-4; TRBD1 matches at 9 bases. V trimming: 3 bases; J trimming: 5 bases; junction bases outside the gene matches: 5. CDR1 and CDR2 (germline): SGDLS, YYNGEE. The length of the CDR3 is 15 residues.

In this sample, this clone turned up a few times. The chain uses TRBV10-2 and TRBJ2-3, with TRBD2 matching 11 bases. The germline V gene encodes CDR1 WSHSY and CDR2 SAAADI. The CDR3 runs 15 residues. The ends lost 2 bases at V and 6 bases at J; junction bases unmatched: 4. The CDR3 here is CASSEIGLAGDTQYF. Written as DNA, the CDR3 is TGCGCCAGCAGTGAGATAGGACTAGCGGGCGATACGCAGTATTTT.

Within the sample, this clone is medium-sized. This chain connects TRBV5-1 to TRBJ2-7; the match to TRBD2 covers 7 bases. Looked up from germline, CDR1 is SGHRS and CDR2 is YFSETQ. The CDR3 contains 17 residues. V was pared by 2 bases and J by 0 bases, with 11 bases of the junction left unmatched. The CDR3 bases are TGCGCCAGCAGCTTATACAGCGGGACCACAAGCTCCTACGAGCAGTACTTC. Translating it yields CASSLYSGTTSSYEQYF.

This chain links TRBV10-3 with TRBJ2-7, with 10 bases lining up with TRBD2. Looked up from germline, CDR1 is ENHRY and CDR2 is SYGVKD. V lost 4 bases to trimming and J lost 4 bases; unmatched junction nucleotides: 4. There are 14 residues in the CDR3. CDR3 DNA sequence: TGTGCCATCAGTGGGACTAGCGGTTCTTACGAGCAGTACTTC. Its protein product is CAISGTSGSYEQYF.

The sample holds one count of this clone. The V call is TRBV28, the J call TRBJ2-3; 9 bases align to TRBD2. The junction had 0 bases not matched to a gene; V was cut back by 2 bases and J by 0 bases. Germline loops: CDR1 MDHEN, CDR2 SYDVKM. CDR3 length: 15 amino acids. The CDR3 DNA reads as TGTGCCAGCAGTTTAGCGGGAGGGAGCACAGATACGCAGTATTTT. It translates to CASSLAGGSTDTQYF. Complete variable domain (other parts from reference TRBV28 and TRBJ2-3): DVKVTQSSRYLVKRTGEKVFLECVQDMDHENMFWYRQDPGLGLRLIYFSYDVKMKEKGDIPEGYSVSREKKERFSLILESASTNQTSMYLCASSLAGGSTDTQYFGPGTRLTVL.

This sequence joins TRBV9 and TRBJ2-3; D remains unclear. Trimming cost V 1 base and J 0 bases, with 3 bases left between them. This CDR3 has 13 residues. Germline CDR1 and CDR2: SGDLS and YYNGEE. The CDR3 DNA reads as TGTGCCAGCAGCGTAACTAGCACAGATACGCAGTATTTT. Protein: CASSVTSTDTQYF.

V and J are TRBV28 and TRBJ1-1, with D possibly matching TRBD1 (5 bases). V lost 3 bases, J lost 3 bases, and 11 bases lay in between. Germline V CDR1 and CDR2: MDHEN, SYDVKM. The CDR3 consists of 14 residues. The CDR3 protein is CASSFRGDYTEAFF. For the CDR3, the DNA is TGTGCCAGCAGTTTTAGGGGCGATTACACTGAAGCTTTCTTT.

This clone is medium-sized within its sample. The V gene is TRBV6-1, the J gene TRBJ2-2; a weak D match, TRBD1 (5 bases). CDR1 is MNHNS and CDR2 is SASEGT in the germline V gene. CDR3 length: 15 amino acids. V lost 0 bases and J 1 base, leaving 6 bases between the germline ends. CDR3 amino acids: CASSEAGENTGELFF. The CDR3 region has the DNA TGTGCCAGCAGTGAAGCAGGGGAGAACACCGGGGAGCTGTTTTTT.

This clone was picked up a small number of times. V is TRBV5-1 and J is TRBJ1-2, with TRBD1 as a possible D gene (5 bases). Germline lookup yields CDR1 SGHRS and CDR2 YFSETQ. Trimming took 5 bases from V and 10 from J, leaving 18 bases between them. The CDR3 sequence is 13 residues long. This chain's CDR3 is CASRQGTSGDYTF. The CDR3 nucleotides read TGCGCCAGCAGACAAGGGACTTCTGGGGACTACACCTTC.

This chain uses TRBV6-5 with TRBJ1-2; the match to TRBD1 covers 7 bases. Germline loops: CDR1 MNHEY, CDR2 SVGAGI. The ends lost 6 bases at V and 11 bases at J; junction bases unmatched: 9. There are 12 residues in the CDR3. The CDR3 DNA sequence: TGTGCCAGCAGATCGACAGGGTATATGTACACCTTC. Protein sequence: CASRSTGYMYTF.

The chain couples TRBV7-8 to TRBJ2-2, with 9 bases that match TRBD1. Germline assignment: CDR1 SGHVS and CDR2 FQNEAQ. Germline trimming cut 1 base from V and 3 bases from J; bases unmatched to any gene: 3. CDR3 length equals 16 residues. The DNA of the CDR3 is TGTGCCAGCAGCTTAGGGACAGGGGCCCACACCGGGGAGCTGTTTTTT. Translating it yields CASSLGTGAHTGELFF.

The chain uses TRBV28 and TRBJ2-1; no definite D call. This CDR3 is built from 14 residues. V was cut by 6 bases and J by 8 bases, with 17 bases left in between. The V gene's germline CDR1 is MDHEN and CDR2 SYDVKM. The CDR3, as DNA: TGTGCCAGCAGAGAGGTGGGCCGAGGCGATGAGCAGTTCTTC. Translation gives CASREVGRGDEQFF.

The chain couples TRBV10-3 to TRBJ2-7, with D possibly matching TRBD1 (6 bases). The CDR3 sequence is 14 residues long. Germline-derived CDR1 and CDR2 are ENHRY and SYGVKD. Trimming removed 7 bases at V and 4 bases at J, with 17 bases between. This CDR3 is CAITSQGSEYEQYF. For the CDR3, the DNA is TGTGCCATCACCTCACAGGGTTCCGAATACGAGCAGTACTTC.

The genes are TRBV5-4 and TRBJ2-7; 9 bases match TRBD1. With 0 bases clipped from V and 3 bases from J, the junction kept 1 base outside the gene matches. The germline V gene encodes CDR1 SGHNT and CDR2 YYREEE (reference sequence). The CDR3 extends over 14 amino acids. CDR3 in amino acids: CASSLGQGDYEQYF. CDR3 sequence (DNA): TGTGCCAGCAGCTTGGGACAGGGGGACTACGAGCAGTACTTC.